The rows below give T cell receptor beta chains drawn from one sample of a study of CD8 T cells in Susac syndrome. TCRdb reprocessed the immunoSEQ multiplex PCR reads with MiXCR, giving one entry per CDR3 protein. Seen here are about 190,000 distinct CDR3 sequences, around 93% observed once, and the top ten hold about 0.17%. Sequenced input: CD8+ T cells from PBMCs. These receptors were obtained from a human donor with Susac syndrome. The CDR3 runs from the conserved cysteine through the conserved F or W. D genes are given only for firm matches. Expanded clones get a size class; other rows say once, few or many, or leave the size out.

j_call d_call clone_size v_call cdr3_aa cdr3_nt
TRBJ2-5 TRBD1 once TRBV4-1 CASSQEYGQGRETQYF TGCGCCAGCAGCCAAGAATATGGACAGGGGAGAGAGACCCAGTACTTC
TRBJ2-1 TRBD2 once TRBV19 CASSVAPGLAAHNEQFF TGTGCCAGTAGTGTCGCCCCGGGACTAGCGGCTCACAATGAGCAGTTCTTC
TRBJ2-5 NA NA TRBV28 CASSLPSAQETQYF TGTGCCAGCAGTTTACCCAGCGCCCAAGAGACCCAGTACTTC
TRBJ2-1 TRBD1 NA TRBV11-3 CASSVLGTGENEQFF TGTGCCAGCAGCGTTCTCGGGACAGGGGAAAATGAGCAGTTCTTC
TRBJ2-3 TRBD2 NA TRBV7-8 CASSFPLAGAGTDTQYF TGTGCCAGCAGCTTTCCACTAGCGGGGGCCGGTACAGATACGCAGTATTTT
TRBJ2-7 NA NA TRBV20-1 CSARSAGSYEQYF TGCAGTGCTAGATCTGCCGGCTCCTACGAGCAGTACTTC
TRBJ1-3 NA NA TRBV12-3/TRBV12-4 CASSPPLRQSDTIYF TGTGCCAGCAGTCCTCCATTGCGACAGTCGGACACCATATATTTT
TRBJ1-1 TRBD1 NA TRBV19 CASSATGVLAFF TGTGCCAGTAGCGCGACAGGGGTGTTGGCTTTCTTT
TRBJ2-3 NA NA TRBV7-3 CASSLGVGAATTDTQYF TGTGCCAGCAGCTTGGGGGTGGGGGCCGCAACCACAGATACGCAGTATTTT
TRBJ2-2 TRBD2 NA TRBV5-5 CASSLAGGPVRTGELFF TGTGCCAGCAGCTTAGCGGGAGGGCCGGTCCGCACCGGGGAGCTGTTTTTT
TRBJ2-7 NA NA TRBV21-1 CASSKEEDSSYEQYF TGTGCCAGCAGCAAAGAAGAGGACAGCTCCTACGAGCAGTACTTC
TRBJ2-3 NA NA TRBV30 CAWTTTDTQYF TGTGCCTGGACTACGACAGATACGCAGTATTTT
TRBJ2-2 NA NA TRBV5-6 CASSLWQGLTGELFF TGTGCCAGCAGCTTGTGGCAGGGTCTCACCGGGGAGCTGTTTTTT
TRBJ2-7 NA once TRBV12-5 CASGLAITGSEQYF TGTGCTAGTGGTTTGGCGATCACAGGGAGCGAGCAGTACTTC
TRBJ1-2 NA NA TRBV20-1 CSARDLSTYGDGYTF TGCAGTGCTAGAGATCTCTCGACTTATGGGGATGGCTACACCTTC
TRBJ2-7 NA NA TRBV4-1 CASSQDVADTYEQYF TGCGCCAGCAGCCAAGATGTTGCGGACACCTACGAGCAGTACTTC
TRBJ2-3 NA NA TRBV11-2 CASSLGAPPDTQYF TGTGCCAGCAGCTTGGGGGCTCCCCCCGATACGCAGTATTTT
TRBJ2-1 TRBD2 NA TRBV11-2 CASSLTLSGDNEQFF TGTGCCAGCAGCTTAACCTTAAGCGGGGACAATGAGCAGTTCTTC
TRBJ1-1 NA NA TRBV29-1 CSVEGGKGVRAFF TGCAGCGTGGAAGGGGGTAAAGGGGTGAGGGCTTTCTTT
TRBJ1-1 TRBD1 few TRBV7-3 CASSLGTGRTEAFF TGTGCCAGCAGCTTGGGGACAGGGCGAACTGAAGCTTTCTTT
TRBJ2-3 TRBD2 NA TRBV30 CAWRRAGGLADTQYF TGTGCCTGGAGAAGAGCGGGGGGGCTAGCAGATACGCAGTATTTT
TRBJ1-1 NA NA TRBV29-1 CSVSGRLNTEAFF TGCAGCGTGTCAGGGCGACTGAACACTGAAGCTTTCTTT
TRBJ1-2 NA NA TRBV15 CATSDRLNYGYTF TGTGCCACCAGCGACCGGTTGAACTATGGCTACACCTTC
TRBJ1-1 NA once TRBV19 CASSSSGPTEAFF TGTGCCAGTAGTTCATCAGGGCCCACTGAAGCTTTCTTT
TRBJ1-5 NA once TRBV15 CATSGAADPNQPQHF TGTGCCACCAGCGGTGCAGCGGACCCCAATCAGCCCCAGCATTTT
TRBJ2-7 NA NA TRBV9 CASSVAYEGGEQYF TGTGCCAGCAGCGTAGCTTATGAGGGGGGCGAGCAGTACTTC
TRBJ1-6 TRBD1 NA TRBV7-8 CASSSKDGTGYNSPLHF TGTGCCAGCAGCTCCAAAGACGGGACAGGGTATAATTCACCCCTCCACTTT
TRBJ1-5 NA NA TRBV5-1 CASSLDPGGDQPQHF TGCGCCAGCAGCTTGGATCCCGGGGGCGACCAACCCCAGCATTTT
TRBJ1-1 TRBD1 NA TRBV7-3 CASSQDRDGNTEAFF TGTGCCAGCAGCCAAGACAGGGACGGCAACACTGAAGCTTTCTTT
TRBJ1-1 NA NA TRBV7-9 CASTVNGMAEAFF TGTGCCAGCACCGTGAACGGAATGGCTGAAGCTTTCTTT
TRBJ1-1 TRBD1 NA TRBV7-9 CASSESTGANTEAFF TGTGCCAGCAGCGAATCGACAGGGGCGAACACTGAAGCTTTCTTT
TRBJ1-1 NA NA TRBV4-1 CASMPAMNTEAFF TGCGCCAGCATGCCAGCTATGAACACTGAAGCTTTCTTT
TRBJ1-5 NA NA TRBV5-5 CASSLSSGRNQPQHF TGTGCCAGCAGCTTGTCGTCGGGTCGCAATCAGCCCCAGCATTTT
TRBJ2-7 NA NA TRBV7-6 CASSPSGQNYEQYF TGTGCCAGCAGCCCCTCGGGACAAAACTACGAGCAGTACTTC
TRBJ2-1 NA once TRBV29-1 CSVVVRYNEQFF TGCAGCGTTGTGGTCCGGTACAATGAGCAGTTCTTC
TRBJ2-5 TRBD1 NA TRBV2 CASSSLGTGPLGETQYF TGTGCCAGCAGTAGTTTAGGGACAGGGCCTTTAGGAGAGACCCAGTACTTC
TRBJ2-3 TRBD2 NA TRBV5-6 CASSTGLAGGATDTQYF TGTGCCAGCAGCACGGGACTAGCGGGAGGAGCGACAGATACGCAGTATTTT
TRBJ1-2 NA NA TRBV25-1 CASSGDQSADYGYTF TGTGCCAGCAGTGGCGACCAGTCAGCCGACTATGGCTACACCTTC
TRBJ2-5 NA NA TRBV24-1 CATSDGFEGETQYF TGTGCCACCAGTGATGGTTTCGAAGGGGAGACCCAGTACTTC
TRBJ2-7 TRBD1 NA TRBV5-1 CASWDSSYNEQYF TGCGCCAGTTGGGACAGTAGTTACAACGAGCAGTACTTC
TRBJ1-2 NA NA TRBV10-3 CAISESPGGGYTF TGTGCCATCAGTGAGTCCCCGGGCGGTGGCTACACCTTC
TRBJ2-1 NA NA TRBV3-1 CASSQRAGSRDNEQFF TGTGCCAGCAGCCAAAGGGCAGGGTCCCGGGACAATGAGCAGTTCTTC